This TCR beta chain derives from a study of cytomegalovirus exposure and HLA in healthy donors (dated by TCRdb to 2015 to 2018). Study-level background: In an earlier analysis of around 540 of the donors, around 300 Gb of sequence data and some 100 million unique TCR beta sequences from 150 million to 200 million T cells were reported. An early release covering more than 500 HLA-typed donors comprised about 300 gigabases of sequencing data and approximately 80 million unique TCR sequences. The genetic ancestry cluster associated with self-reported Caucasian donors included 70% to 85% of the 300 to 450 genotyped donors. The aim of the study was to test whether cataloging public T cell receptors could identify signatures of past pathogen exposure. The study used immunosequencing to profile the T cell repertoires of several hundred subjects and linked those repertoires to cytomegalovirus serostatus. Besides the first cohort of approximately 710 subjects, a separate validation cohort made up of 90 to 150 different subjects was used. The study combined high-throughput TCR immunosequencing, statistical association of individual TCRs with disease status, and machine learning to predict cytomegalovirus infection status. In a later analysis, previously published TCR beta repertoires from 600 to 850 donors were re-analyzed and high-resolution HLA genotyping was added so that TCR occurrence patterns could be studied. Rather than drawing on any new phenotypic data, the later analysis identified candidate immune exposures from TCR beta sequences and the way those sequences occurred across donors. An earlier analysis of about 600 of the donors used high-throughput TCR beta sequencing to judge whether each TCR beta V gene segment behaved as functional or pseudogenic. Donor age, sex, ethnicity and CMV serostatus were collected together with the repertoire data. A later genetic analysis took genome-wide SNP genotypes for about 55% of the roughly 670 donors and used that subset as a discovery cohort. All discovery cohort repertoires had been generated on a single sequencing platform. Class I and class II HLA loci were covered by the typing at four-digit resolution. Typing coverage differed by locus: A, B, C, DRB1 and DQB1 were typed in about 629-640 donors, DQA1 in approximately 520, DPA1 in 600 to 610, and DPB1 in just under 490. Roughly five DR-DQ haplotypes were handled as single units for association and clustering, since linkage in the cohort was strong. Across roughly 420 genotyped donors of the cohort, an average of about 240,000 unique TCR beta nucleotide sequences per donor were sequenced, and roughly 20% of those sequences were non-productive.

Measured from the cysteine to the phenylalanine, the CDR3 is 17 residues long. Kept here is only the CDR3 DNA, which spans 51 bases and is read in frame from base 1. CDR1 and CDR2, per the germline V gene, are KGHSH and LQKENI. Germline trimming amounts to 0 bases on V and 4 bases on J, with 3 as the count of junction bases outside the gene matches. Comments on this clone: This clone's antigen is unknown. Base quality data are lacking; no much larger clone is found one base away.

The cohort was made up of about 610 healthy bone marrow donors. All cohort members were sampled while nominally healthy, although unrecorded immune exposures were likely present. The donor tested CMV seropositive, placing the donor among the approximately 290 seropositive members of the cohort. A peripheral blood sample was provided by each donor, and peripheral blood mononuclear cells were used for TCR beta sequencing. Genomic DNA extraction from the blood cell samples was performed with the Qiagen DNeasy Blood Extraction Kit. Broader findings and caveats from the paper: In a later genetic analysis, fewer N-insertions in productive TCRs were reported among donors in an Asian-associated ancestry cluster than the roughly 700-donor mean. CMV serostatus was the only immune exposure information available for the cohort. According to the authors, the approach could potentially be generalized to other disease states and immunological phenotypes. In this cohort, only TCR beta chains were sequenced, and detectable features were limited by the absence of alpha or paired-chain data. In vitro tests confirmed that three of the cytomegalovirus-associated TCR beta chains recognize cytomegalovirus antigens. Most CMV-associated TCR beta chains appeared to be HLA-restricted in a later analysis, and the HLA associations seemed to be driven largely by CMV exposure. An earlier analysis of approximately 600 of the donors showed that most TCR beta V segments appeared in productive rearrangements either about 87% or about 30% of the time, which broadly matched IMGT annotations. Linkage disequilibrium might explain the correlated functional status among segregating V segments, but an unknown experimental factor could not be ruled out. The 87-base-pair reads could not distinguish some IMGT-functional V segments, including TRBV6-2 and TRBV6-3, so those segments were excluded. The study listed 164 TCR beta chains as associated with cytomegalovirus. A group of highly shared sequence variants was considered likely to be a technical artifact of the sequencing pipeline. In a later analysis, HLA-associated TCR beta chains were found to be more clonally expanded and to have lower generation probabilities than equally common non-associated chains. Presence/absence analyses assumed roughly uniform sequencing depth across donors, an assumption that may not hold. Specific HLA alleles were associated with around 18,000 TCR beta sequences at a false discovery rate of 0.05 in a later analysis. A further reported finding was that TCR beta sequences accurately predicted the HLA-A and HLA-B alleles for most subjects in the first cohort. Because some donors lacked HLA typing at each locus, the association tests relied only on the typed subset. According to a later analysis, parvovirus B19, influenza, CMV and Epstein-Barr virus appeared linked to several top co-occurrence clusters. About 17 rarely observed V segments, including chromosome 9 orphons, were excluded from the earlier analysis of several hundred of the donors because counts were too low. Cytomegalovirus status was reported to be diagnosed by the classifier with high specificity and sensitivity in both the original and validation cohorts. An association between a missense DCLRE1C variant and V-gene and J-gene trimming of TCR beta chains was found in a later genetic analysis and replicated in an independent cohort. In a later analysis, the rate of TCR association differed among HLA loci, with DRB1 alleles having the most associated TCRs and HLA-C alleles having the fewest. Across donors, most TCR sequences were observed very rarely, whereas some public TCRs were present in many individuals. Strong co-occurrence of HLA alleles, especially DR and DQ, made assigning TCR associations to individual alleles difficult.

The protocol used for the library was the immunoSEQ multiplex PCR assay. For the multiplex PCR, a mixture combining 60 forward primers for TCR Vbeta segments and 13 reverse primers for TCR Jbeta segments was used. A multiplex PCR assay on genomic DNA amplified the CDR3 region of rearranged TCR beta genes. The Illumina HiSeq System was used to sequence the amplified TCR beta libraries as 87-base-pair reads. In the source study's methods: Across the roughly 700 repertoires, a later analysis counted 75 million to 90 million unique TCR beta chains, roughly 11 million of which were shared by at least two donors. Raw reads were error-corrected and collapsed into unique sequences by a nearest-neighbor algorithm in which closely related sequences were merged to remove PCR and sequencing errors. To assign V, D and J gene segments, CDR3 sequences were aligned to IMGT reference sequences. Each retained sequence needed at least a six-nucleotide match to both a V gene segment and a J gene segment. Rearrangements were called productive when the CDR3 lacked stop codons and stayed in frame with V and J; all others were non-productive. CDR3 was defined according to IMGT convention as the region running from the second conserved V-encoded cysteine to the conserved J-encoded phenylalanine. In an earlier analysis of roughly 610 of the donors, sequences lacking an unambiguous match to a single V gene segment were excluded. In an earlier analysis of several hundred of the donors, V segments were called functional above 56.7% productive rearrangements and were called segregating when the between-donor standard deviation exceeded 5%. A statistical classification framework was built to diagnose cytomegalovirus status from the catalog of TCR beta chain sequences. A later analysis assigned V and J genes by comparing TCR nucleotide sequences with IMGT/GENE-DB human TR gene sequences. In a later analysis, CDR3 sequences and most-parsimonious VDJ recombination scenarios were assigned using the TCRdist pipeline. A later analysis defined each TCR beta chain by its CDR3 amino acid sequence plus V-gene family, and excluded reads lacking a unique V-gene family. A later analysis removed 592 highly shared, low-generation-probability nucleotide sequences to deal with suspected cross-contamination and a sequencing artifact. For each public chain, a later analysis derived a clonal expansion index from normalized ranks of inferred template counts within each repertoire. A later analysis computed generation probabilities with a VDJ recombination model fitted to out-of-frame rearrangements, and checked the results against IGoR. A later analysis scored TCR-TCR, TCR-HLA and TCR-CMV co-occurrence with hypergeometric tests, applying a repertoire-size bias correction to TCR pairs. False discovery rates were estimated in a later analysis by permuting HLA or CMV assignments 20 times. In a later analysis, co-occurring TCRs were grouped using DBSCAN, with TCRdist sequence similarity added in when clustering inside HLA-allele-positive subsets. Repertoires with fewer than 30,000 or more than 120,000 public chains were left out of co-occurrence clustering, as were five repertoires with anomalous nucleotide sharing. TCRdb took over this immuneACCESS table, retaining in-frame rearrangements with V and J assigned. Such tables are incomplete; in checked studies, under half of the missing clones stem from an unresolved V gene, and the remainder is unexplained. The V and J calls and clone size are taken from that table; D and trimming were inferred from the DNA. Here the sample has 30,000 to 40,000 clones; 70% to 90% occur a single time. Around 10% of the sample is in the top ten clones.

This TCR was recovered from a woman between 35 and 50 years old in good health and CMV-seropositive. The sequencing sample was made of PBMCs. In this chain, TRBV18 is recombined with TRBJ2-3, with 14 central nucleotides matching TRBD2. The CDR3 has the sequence CASSPPTSGGAPDTQYF. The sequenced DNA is TGTGCCAGCTCACCACCGACTAGCGGGGGGGCCCCAGATACGCAGTATTTT.